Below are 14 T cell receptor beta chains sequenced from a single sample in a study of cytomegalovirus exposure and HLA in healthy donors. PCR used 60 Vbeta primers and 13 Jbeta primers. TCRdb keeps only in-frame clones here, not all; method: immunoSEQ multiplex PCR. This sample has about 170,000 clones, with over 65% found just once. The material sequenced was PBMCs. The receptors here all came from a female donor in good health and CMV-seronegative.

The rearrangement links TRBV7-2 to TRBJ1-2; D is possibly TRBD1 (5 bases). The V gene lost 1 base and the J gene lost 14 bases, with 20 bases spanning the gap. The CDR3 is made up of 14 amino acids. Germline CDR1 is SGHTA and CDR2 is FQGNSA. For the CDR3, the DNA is TGTGCCAGCAGCTTAGAAAGTGACAGAAGCCTTAAGACCTTC. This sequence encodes CASSLESDRSLKTF.

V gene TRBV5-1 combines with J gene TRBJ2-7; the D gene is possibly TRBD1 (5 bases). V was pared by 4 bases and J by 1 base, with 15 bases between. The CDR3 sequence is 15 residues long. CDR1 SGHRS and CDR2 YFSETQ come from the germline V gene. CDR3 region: CASSVLSGASYEQYF. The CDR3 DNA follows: TGCGCCAGCAGCGTCCTATCTGGGGCATCCTACGAGCAGTACTTC.

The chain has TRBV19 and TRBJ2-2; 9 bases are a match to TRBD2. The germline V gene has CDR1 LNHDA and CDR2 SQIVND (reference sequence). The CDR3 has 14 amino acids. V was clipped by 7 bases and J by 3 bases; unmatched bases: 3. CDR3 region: CASMAGGYTGELFF. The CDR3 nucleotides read TGTGCCAGTATGGCGGGAGGGTACACCGGGGAGCTGTTTTTT. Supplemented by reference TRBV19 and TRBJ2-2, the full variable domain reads DGGITQSPKYLFRKEGQNVTLSCEQNLNHDAMYWYRQDPGQGLRLIYYSQIVNDFQKGDIAEGYSVSREKKESFPLTVTSAQKNPTAFYLCASMAGGYTGELFFGEGSRLTVL.

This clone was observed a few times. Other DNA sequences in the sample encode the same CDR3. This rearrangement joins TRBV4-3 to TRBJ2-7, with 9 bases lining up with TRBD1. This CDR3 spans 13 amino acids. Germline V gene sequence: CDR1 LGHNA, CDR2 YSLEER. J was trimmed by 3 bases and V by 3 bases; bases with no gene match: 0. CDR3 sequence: CASSQDRGYEQYF. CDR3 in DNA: TGCGCCAGCAGCCAGGACAGGGGCTACGAGCAGTACTTC.

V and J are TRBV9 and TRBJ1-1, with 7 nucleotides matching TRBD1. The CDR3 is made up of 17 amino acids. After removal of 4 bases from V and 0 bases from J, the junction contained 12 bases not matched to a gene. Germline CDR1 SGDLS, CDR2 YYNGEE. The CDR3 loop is CASSPRQGGTMNTEAFF. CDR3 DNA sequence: TGTGCCAGCAGCCCCAGACAGGGTGGCACAATGAACACTGAAGCTTTCTTT.

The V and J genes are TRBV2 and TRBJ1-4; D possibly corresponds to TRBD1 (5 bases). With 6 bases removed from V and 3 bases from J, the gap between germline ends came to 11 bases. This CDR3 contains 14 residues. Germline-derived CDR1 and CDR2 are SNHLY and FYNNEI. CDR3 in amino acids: CASRGRLANEKLFF. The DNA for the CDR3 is TGTGCCAGCAGGGGGCGCCTAGCTAATGAAAAACTGTTTTTT.

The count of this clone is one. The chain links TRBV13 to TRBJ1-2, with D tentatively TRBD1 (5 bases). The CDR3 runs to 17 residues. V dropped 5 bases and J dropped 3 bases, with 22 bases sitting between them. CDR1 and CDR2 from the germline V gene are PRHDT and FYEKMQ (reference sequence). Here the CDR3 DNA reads TGTGCCAGCAGCCCTCCTCTCCGGCTGTCCAGGGACTATGGCTACACCTTC. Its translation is CASSPPLRLSRDYGYTF.

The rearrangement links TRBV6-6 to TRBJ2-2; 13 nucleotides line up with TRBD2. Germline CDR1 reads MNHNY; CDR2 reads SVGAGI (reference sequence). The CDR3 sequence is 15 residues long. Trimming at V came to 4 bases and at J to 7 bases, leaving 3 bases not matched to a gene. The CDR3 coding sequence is TGTGCCAGCAGTTGGGGACTAGCGGGGATCGGGGAGCTGTTTTTT. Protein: CASSWGLAGIGELFF.

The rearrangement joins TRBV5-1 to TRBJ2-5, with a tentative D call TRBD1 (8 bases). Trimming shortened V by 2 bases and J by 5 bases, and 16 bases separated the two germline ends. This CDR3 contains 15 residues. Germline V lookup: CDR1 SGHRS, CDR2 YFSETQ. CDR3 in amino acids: CASSLKQGGGETQYF. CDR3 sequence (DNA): TGCGCCAGCAGCTTAAAACAGGGGGGGGGCGAGACCCAGTACTTC.

Here the CDR3 reads CAISGAGESDTQYF. DNA for the CDR3: TGTGCCATCAGTGGTGCGGGGGAATCAGATACGCAGTATTTT. V usage is TRBV10-3 and J usage is TRBJ2-3; 7 bases are a match to TRBD2. Germline CDR1 and CDR2: ENHRY and SYGVKD. Trimming removed 4 bases from V and 4 bases from J; junction bases left unmatched: 5. The CDR3 is 14 amino acids.

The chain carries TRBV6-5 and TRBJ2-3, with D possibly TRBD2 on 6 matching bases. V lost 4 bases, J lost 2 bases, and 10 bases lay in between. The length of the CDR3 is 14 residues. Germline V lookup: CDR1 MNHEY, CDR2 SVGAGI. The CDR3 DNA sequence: TGTGCCAGCAGTTCCGGGACTCTCACAGATACGCAGTATTTT. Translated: CASSSGTLTDTQYF.

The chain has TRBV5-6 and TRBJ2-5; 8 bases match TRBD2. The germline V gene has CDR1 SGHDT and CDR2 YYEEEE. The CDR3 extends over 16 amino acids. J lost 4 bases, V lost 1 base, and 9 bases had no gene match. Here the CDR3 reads CASSLFSGKFGETQYF. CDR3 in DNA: TGTGCCAGCAGCTTGTTTAGCGGGAAATTTGGAGAGACCCAGTACTTC.

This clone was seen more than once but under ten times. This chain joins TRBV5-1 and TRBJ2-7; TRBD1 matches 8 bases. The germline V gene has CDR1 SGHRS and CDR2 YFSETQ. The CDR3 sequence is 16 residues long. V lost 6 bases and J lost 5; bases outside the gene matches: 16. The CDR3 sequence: CASNPNGQGAQDEQYF. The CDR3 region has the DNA TGCGCCAGCAACCCCAACGGCCAGGGGGCGCAGGACGAGCAGTACTTC. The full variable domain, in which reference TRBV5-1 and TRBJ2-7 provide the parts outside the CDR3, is KAGVTQTPRYLIKTRGQQVTLSCSPISGHRSVSWYQQTPGQGLQFLFEYFSETQRNKGNFPGRFSGRQFSNSRSEMNVSTLELGDSALYLCASNPNGQGAQDEQYFGPGTRLTVT.

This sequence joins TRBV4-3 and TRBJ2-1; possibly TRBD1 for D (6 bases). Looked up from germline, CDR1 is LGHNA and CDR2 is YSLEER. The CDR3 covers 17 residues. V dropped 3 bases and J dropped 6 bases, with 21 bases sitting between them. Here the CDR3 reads CASSQDPARARGNEQFF. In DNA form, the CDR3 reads TGCGCCAGCAGCCAGGACCCTGCGCGGGCCAGGGGCAATGAGCAGTTCTTC.